The clone carrying this TCR beta chain was found a few times. As yet, its antigen is unknown. It was by quantitative 5'-RACE with molecular barcodes that TCR beta libraries were made. Each CDR3 protein gets one entry after TCRdb re-called the 5' RACE reads with MiXCR. This table has about 360,000 distinct CDR3 sequences, over 12% appearing once. The data derive from a study of CD8 T cells in ankylosing spondylitis. General study points: Within matched ankylosing spondylitis synovial fluid, disease-linked clones were reportedly significantly enriched.

The CDR3 runs to 15 residues. With 3 bases clipped from V and 6 bases from J, the junction kept 10 bases outside the gene matches. The germline gives CDR1 ENHRY, CDR2 SYGVKD. The specimen sequenced was blood, either unsorted or a sorted T cell fraction (not recorded which). The chain has TRBV10-3 and TRBJ2-7; TRBD1 agrees at 8 bases. This TCR was recovered from a male donor with ankylosing spondylitis or in good health (not recorded which). The CDR3 spells CAISDPGQGKGEQYF. CDR3 nucleotides: TGTGCCATCAGTGACCCCGGACAGGGAAAAGGCGAGCAGTACTTC.